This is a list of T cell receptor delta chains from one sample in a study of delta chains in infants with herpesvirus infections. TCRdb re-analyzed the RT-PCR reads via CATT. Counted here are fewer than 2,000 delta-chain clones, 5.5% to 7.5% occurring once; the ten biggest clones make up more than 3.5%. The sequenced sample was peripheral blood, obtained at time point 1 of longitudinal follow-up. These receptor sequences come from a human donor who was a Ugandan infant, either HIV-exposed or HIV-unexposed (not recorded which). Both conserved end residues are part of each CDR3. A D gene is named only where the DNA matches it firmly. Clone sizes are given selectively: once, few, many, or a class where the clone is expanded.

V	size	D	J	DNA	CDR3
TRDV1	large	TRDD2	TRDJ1	TGTGCTCTTGGGCACCCCGTGCCTTCCTCTGAGGGATTGGGATCCGATAAACTCATCTTT	CALGHPVPSSEGLGSDKLIF
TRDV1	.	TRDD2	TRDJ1	TGTGCTCTTGGGTACCTTCCTACCCGTGTTAAACTCATCTTT	CALGYLPTRVKLIF
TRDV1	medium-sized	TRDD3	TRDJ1	TGTGCTCTTGGGGAACTAGGTATCCTCCTTGGCCCTACTCCTACGGGTGGACTGGGGGACAACACCGATAAACTCATCTTT	CALGELGILLGPTPTGGLGDNTDKLIF
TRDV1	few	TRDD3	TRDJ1	TGTGCTCTTGGGCCGCTTCCCCTACGCCTATTTCGTACTGGGGGATACACGTCCGGTAAACTCATCTTT	CALGPLPLRLFRTGGYTSGKLIF
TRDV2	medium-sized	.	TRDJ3	TGTGCCTGTGACGCCATGGGGGGGAGCTCCTGGGACACCCGACAGATGTTTTTC	CACDAMGGSSWDTRQMFF
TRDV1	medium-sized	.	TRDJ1	TGTGCTCTTGGGGGACTACACGGAGGCACCGATAAACTCATCTTT	CALGGLHGGTDKLIF
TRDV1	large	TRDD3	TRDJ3	TGTGCTCTTGGGGAACTGCCTATACTGGGGGATACTGTCTCCTGGGACACCCGACAGATGTTTTTC	CALGELPILGDTVSWDTRQMFF
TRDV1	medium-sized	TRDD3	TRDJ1	TGTGCTCTTGGGGATTTTACATACAACTCTGTACTGGGGGATTTTCGGCTCATCTTT	CALGDFTYNSVLGDFRLIF
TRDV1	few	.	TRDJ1	TGTGCTCTTGGGGGAAGTATAAGGGGTAAACTCATCTTT	CALGGSIRGKLIF
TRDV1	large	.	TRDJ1	TGTGCTCTTGGGGATCCTTCCTACTCCGACTGGGGGATGGTAGGATCCGATAAACTCATCTTT	CALGDPSYSDWGMVGSDKLIF
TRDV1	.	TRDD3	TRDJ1	TGTGCTCTTGGGGCGAAAGGTCTTTATGCATTTCCTTGGTCTGGGGGATACTCCTACCCCGATAAACTCATCTTT	CALGAKGLYAFPWSGGYSYPDKLIF
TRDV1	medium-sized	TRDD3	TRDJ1	TGTGCTCTTGGGGAACCTCCTTCCCACCCACTGGGGGACCACACCGATAAACTCATCTTT	CALGEPPSHPLGDHTDKLIF
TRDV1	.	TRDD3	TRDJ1	TGTGCTCTTGGGGATTTTACTTACAACTCTGTACTGGGGGATTTTCGGCTCATCTTT	CALGDFTYNSVLGDFRLIF
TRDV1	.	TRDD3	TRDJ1	TGTGCTCTTATCGGGGGTGTTTCACACTGGGGGATATGTAAACTCATCTTT	CALIGGVSHWGICKLIF
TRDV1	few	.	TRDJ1	TGTGCTCTTGGGGAACCGATTCCTACGACTGGGGATAGAAGTGTCGATAAACTCATCTTT	CALGEPIPTTGDRSVDKLIF
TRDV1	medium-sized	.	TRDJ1	TGTGCTCTTGGGGAAGCCTTCCTACGCGTGGGGGATACTAACGATAAACTCATCTTT	CALGEAFLRVGDTNDKLIF
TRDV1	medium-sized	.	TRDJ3	TGTGCTCTTGGGGAAGCTCCTTCTCCCGTCTTACTACCGGCCTGGGACACCCGACAGATGTTTTTC	CALGEAPSPVLLPAWDTRQMFF
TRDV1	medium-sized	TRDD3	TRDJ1	TGTGCTCTTGGGGGCGGACTGGGGGCCGATAAACTCATCTTT	CALGGGLGADKLIF
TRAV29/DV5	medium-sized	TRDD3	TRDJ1	TGTGCAGCAGGTTCAAAGCGTGCGGGTTGGGGGATGGCCTACACCGATAAACTCATCTTT	CAAGSKRAGWGMAYTDKLIF
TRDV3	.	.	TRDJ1	TGTGCCTCGGGCCCCACTCTCCTTAACACCGATAAACTCATTTTT	CASGPTLLNTDKLIF
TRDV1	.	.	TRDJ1	TGTGCTCTTGGGGACTTTCCCCCCACACCAATTCCTTCTTATAAACTCATCTTT	CALGDFPPTPIPSYKLIF
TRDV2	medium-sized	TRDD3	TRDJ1	TGTGCCTGTGACACCCGGCAGCTGGGGGATACTCATAAGGTAACCGATAAACTCATCTTT	CACDTRQLGDTHKVTDKLIF
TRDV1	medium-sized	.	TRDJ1	TGTGCTCTTGGGGGGGGTTGGCTCCCCGATAAACTCATCTTT	CALGGGWLPDKLIF
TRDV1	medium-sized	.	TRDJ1	TGTGCTCTTGGGGAACAGGCCCGGCTACTGGAACGTGGCCCCTACACCGATAAACTCATCTTT	CALGEQARLLERGPYTDKLIF
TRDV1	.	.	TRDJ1	TGTGCTCTTGGGGAGCTGAGGGGTGACACCGATAAACTCATCTTT	CALGELRGDTDKLIF
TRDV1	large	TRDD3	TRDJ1	TGTGCTCTTGGGGATAGGCTTCCCACTCTAATTATCACGTACTGGGGGGTCGATAAACTCATCTTT	CALGDRLPTLIITYWGVDKLIF
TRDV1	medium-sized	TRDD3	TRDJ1	TGTGCTCTTGGGGAGTGTCTTCCGAACTTACTGGGGGATACGCGTAACCACGAAAAACTCATCTTT	CALGECLPNLLGDTRNHEKLIF
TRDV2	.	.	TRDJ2	TGTGCCTGTGACACCGGGGGGCCACTGACAGCACAACTCTTCTTT	CACDTGGPLTAQLFF
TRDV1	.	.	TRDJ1	TGTGCTCTTGGGGAACTAGGGGGTACGGGGACGTACACCGATAAACTCATCTTT	CALGELGGTGTYTDKLIF
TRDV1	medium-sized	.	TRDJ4	TGTGCTCTTGGGGAACTTGGCCTTCCTATCGTGATGGGGGATCCTCCACCCCTGATCTTT	CALGELGLPIVMGDPPPLIF
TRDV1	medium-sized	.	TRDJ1	TGTGCTCTTGGGGAACCCTTACGTAGTCCTTGGTACACCGATAAACTCATCTTT	CALGEPLRSPWYTDKLIF
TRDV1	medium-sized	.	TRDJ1	TGTGCTCTTGGGGAACTTTATCGCCCCATATCAGTCGGGGAGGACCACTCACTCATCTTT	CALGELYRPISVGEDHSLIF
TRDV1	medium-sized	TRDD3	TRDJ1	TGTGCTCTTGGGGAACTATCATACTGGGGGTCTGGGAGGGGTAAACTCATCTTT	CALGELSYWGSGRGKLIF
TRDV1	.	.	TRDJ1	TGTGCTCTTGGGGACTTTCTCCCCACACCAATTCCTTCTTATAAACTCATCTTT	CALGDFLPTPIPSYKLIF
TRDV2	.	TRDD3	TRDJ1	TGTGCCTGTGACACCGTACTGGGGGATACCGATAAACTCATCTTT	CACDTVLGDTDKLIF
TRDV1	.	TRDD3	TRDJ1	TGTGCTCTTGGGGAACTGACCCTCTACACTGGGGGAAGGACACCGAAACTCATCTTT	CALGELTLYTGGRTPKLIF
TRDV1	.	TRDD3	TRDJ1	TGTGCTCTTGGGGAACGGGCCTCCTATTTCGTACTGGGGGATTGCGATAAACTCATCTTT	CALGERASYFVLGDCDKLIF
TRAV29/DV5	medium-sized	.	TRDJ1	TGTGCAGCAATGGCGAAAAGGCACAGGGAGACCGATAAACTCATCTTT	CAAMAKRHRETDKLIF
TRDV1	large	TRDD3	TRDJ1	TGTGCTCTTGGGGTCATTATCCTCCTACACGTGGGGGATACCACCGATAAACTCATCTTT	CALGVIILLHVGDTTDKLIF
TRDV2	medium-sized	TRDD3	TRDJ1	TGTGCCTGTGACACCGGCCAAGGGGGATACGCAAGTCTCATCTTT	CACDTGQGGYASLIF